These T cell receptor beta chains were read from a single sample in a study of T cell repertoires in cytomegalovirus infection. TCRdb called the reads again in MiXCR, with one record for every CDR3 protein. The sample consists of about 200,000 distinct CDR3 sequences, roughly 9% of them appearing once. The material sequenced was PBMCs. Source of these receptors: a human donor in good health (CMV status not recorded). Some clones in this sample may be carry-over from other donors' samples. The CDR3 runs from the conserved cysteine through the conserved F or W. Each record gives: clone size, J gene, V gene, D gene, CDR3 DNA, CDR3 protein. The D gene is left open where the match is weak. Size is omitted from some rows. Given values are once, few, many or a class for expanded clones.

>many|TRBJ2-2|TRBV7-2|TRBD2
TGTGCCAGCAGCTTAGTTAATGGACTAGCGAACACCGGGGAGCTGTTTTTT
CASSLVNGLANTGELFF
>.|TRBJ1-1|TRBV6-1|.
TGTGCCAGCACTCACCTCGGGAACTCTGAAGCTTTCTTT
CASTHLGNSEAFF
>.|TRBJ1-5|TRBV28|TRBD1
TGTGCCACCAGGACAGGGTGGGGCAATCAGCCCCAGCATTTT
CATRTGWGNQPQHF
>many|TRBJ1-5|TRBV5-6|TRBD1
TGTGCCAGCAGCTACACGGAACCTGGGACAGGGGGCCCCTGGGAGAGCAATCAGCCCCAGCATTTT
CASSYTEPGTGGPWESNQPQHF
>.|TRBJ2-3|TRBV6-2/TRBV6-3|TRBD2
TGTGCCAGCAGGCAGCGGGGGCTGACAGATACGCAGTATTTT
CASRQRGLTDTQYF
>many|TRBJ1-2|TRBV20-1|.
TGCAGTGCTAGAGATCGGAGGAAGGGAGACTATGGCTACACCTTC
CSARDRRKGDYGYTF
>.|TRBJ2-7|TRBV20-1|TRBD2
TGCAGTGCTGGACTAGCATCATACTTC
CSAGLASYF
>.|TRBJ2-3|TRBV7-2|TRBD2
TGTGCCAGCAGCGGACCAAGCGGGAGGCGATACACAGATACGCAGTATTTT
CASSGPSGRRYTDTQYF
>many|TRBJ2-7|TRBV7-2|.
TGTGCCAGCAGCCGACGCGGCAGGGACTACGAGCAGTACTTC
CASSRRGRDYEQYF
>many|TRBJ2-2|TRBV19|TRBD2
TGTGCCAGTACTTCCCCCTCTCCGGGACTAGCGGGATCGCACACCGGGGAGCTGTTTTTT
CASTSPSPGLAGSHTGELFF
>many|TRBJ2-7|TRBV7-2|.
TGTGCCAGCAGCTTAGATGGGGTAACCTCCTACGAGCAGTACTTC
CASSLDGVTSYEQYF
>few|TRBJ2-1|TRBV7-6|TRBD2
TGTGCCAGCTTCGCGGGAGGGCCCCAATATGAGCAGTTCTTC
CASFAGGPQYEQFF
>.|TRBJ1-2|TRBV12-3/TRBV12-4|.
TGTGCCAGCACCCCGGGAGGGTACTATGGCTACACCTTC
CASTPGGYYGYTF
>.|TRBJ2-5|TRBV20-1|.
TGCAGTGCAGGCCCCCAAGAGACCCAGTACTTC
CSAGPQETQYF
>medium-sized|TRBJ1-3|TRBV7-2|.
TGTGCCAGCAGCTCCCTGGGACACCAATCCGGCAACACCATATATTTT
CASSSLGHQSGNTIYF
>many|TRBJ2-2|TRBV7-2|TRBD2
TGTGCCAGCAGTCAAAGACTAGCGGAGAACACCGGGGAGCTGTTTTTT
CASSQRLAENTGELFF
>many|TRBJ2-7|TRBV7-6|.
TGTGCCAGCAGCTTATTGAGCGCGGGGTCCGCGGCACGTAGCACCTACGAGCAGTACTTC
CASSLLSAGSAARSTYEQYF
>few|TRBJ1-6|TRBV28|.
TGTGCCAGCAGTTTAGAGGTCCGAAATTCACCCCTCCACTTT
CASSLEVRNSPLHF
>few|TRBJ2-1|TRBV20-1|TRBD2
TGCAGTGCTAGAGTAAGCGGGGGCTTTGGGAATGAGCAGTTCTTC
CSARVSGGFGNEQFF
>many|TRBJ1-2|TRBV29-1|.
TGCAGCGTTGAGGATCGGGGGGCGCGGGGCTATGGCTACACCTTC
CSVEDRGARGYGYTF
>many|TRBJ1-4|TRBV14|.
TGTGCCAGCAGCCAAGAGCGGACCTCTACTGAAAAACTGTTTTTT
CASSQERTSTEKLFF
>many|TRBJ2-1|TRBV6-5|TRBD1
TGTGCCAGCAGGCGGGACAGGGGTGAGGGTAAGGCCAATGAGCAGTTCTTC
CASRRDRGEGKANEQFF
>few|TRBJ2-1|TRBV7-9|.
TGTGCCAGCAGCTCCCTTGTTGCCGGGGGGTTCTTC
CASSSLVAGGFF
>few|TRBJ2-1|TRBV27|.
TGTGCCAGCAGTTTAACGCGGACGGTTTACAATGAGCAGTTCTTC
CASSLTRTVYNEQFF
>.|TRBJ1-6|TRBV12-3/TRBV12-4|.
TGTGCCAGCAGTTTAACAAGGGGGAATTCACCCCTCCACTTT
CASSLTRGNSPLHF
>many|TRBJ2-3|TRBV7-2|.
TGTGCCAGCAGCTTACCCAACACAGATACGCAGTATTTT
CASSLPNTDTQYF
>.|TRBJ1-1|TRBV10-3|.
TGTGCCATCAGTAGTCAGGCTTTGAACACTGAAGCTTTCTTT
CAISSQALNTEAFF
>few|TRBJ1-5|TRBV28|.
TGTGCCAGCAGTGCAGGGACGTATCAGCCCCAGCATTTT
CASSAGTYQPQHF
>many|TRBJ2-7|TRBV7-3|TRBD2
TGTGCCAGCAGCGAACTAGCGGGAGTTGGCGAGCAGTACTTC
CASSELAGVGEQYF
>.|TRBJ1-2|TRBV7-3|.
TGTGCCAGCAGCCTCGACCTGACATCCTATGGCTACACCTTC
CASSLDLTSYGYTF
>.|TRBJ1-2|TRBV30|.
TGTGCCTCCAGGTGGATAGGGCCTTTCTATGGCTACACCTTC
CASRWIGPFYGYTF
>.|TRBJ1-5|TRBV24-1|TRBD1
TGTGCCACCAGTGTCGGGCAGGGGGCGGAACAGCCCCAGCATTTT
CATSVGQGAEQPQHF
>many|TRBJ2-6|TRBV12-3/TRBV12-4|.
TGTGCCAGCAGTTTATCGGGCGGATCTGGGGCCAACGTCCTGACTTTC
CASSLSGGSGANVLTF
>few|TRBJ2-7|TRBV20-1|TRBD1
TGCAGTGTGGCACAGGGGGCAGGTTCCTACGAGCAGTACTTC
CSVAQGAGSYEQYF
>many|TRBJ2-1|TRBV29-1|TRBD2
TGCAGCGTTGCAACTAGCGGAGGGCTCAATGAGCAGTTCTTC
CSVATSGGLNEQFF
>many|TRBJ1-3|TRBV28|.
TGTGCCAGCAGTTTAGCGAGGGAAAACACCATATATTTT
CASSLARENTIYF
>.|TRBJ1-6|TRBV6-5|.
TGTGCCAGCAGGCCACCCGGCTCCTATAATTCACCCCTCCACTTT
CASRPPGSYNSPLHF
>few|TRBJ2-2|TRBV5-6|.
TGTGCCAGCAGCTTCGTCCAGGGCACCGGGGAGCTGTTTTTT
CASSFVQGTGELFF
>few|TRBJ1-5|TRBV6-6|.
TGTGCCAGCAGTACGCGGGACAGCAATCAGCCCCAGCATTTT
CASSTRDSNQPQHF
>many|TRBJ2-5|TRBV7-2|.
TGTGCCAGCAGCTATAAGGGGGGAGAGACCCAGTACTTC
CASSYKGGETQYF
>many|TRBJ1-1|TRBV27|.
TGTGCCAGCAGTTTAATCAGGGGGAACACTGAAGCTTTCTTT
CASSLIRGNTEAFF
>few|TRBJ2-5|TRBV6-2/TRBV6-3|.
TGTGCCAGCAGTTACTCGTTTGAGACCCAGTACTTC
CASSYSFETQYF
>.|TRBJ2-6|TRBV28|.
TGTGCCAGCAGTTGGTACCAAGGGGCAGAAGAGTTCTCTGGGGCCAACGTCCTGACTTTC
CASSWYQGAEEFSGANVLTF
>many|TRBJ1-1|TRBV6-2/TRBV6-3|TRBD1
TGTGCCAGCAGACAGGGGTACACTGAAGCTTTCTTT
CASRQGYTEAFF
>.|TRBJ1-3|TRBV28|TRBD1
TGTGCCAGCAGTCTCAGGGACAGTCCGGGAAACACCATATATTTT
CASSLRDSPGNTIYF
>many|TRBJ1-1|TRBV12-3/TRBV12-4|.
TGTGCCAGCAGGGCGGGCCAGGTGAACACTGAAGCTTTCTTT
CASRAGQVNTEAFF
>few|TRBJ1-2|TRBV7-9|.
TGTGCCAGCAGCTCAATTATAGGACAACTTGGGCCTGGCTACACCTTC
CASSSIIGQLGPGYTF
>many|TRBJ1-2|TRBV14|.
TGTGCCAGCAGCCAAGGACGGGAGAGGCATGGCTACACCTTC
CASSQGRERHGYTF
>.|TRBJ1-1|TRBV23-1|.
TGCGCCAGCAGTCGAAGCAGGAGGGTCACTGAAGCTTTCTTT
CASSRSRRVTEAFF
>many|TRBJ2-7|TRBV4-3|.
TGCGCCAGCAGCCCCCAGAACACCGGCTCCTACGAGCAGTACTTC
CASSPQNTGSYEQYF
>many|TRBJ1-1|TRBV28|.
TGTGCCCTTTCGGGGGGCACTGAAGCTTTCTTT
CALSGGTEAFF
>.|TRBJ2-1|TRBV20-1|.
TGCAGTGCTAGAGATGGGGGGAATGAGCAGTTCTTC
CSARDGGNEQFF
>few|TRBJ2-7|TRBV2|.
TGTGCCAGCAGCCGATGGGCAGGGAGCTCCTACGAGCAGTACTTC
CASSRWAGSSYEQYF
>many|TRBJ2-3|TRBV7-8|.
TGTGCCAGCAGCTTAGCGCAGGGACAACACACAGATACGCAGTATTTT
CASSLAQGQHTDTQYF
>many|TRBJ2-1|TRBV6-2/TRBV6-3|TRBD1
TGTGCCAGCAGTAGACAGGGGGCCTCCTACAATGAGCAGTTCTTC
CASSRQGASYNEQFF
>.|TRBJ1-5|TRBV30|TRBD1
TGTGCCTGGAGAGATAGCGGACAGGGGGACAATCAGCCCCAGCATTTT
CAWRDSGQGDNQPQHF
>.|TRBJ1-5|TRBV20-1|TRBD1
TGCAGTGCTAGGGGGGACAGGCGGATGAATCAGCCCCAGCATTTT
CSARGDRRMNQPQHF
>many|TRBJ1-6|TRBV12-3/TRBV12-4|.
TGTGCCAGCAGTGAGGTTTACGTAAATTCACCCCTCCACTTT
CASSEVYVNSPLHF
>many|TRBJ2-1|TRBV7-9|.
TGTGCCAGCAGCTTCTTAGCGGTAAGCTCCTACAATGAGCAGTTCTTC
CASSFLAVSSYNEQFF
>few|TRBJ1-4|TRBV3-1|.
TGTGCCACCTCTCCCGGGACCCAGGGTGAAAAACTGTTTTTT
CATSPGTQGEKLFF